The 26 T cell receptor beta chains presented below share a single source sample, sequenced in a study of cytomegalovirus exposure and HLA in healthy donors. A multiplex PCR was run with 60 Vbeta primers and 13 Jbeta primers. Data came from immunoSEQ multiplex PCR; TCRdb stores just in-frame clones and leaves some out. The table shows roughly 200,000 clones, with approximately 85% occurring only once. The specimen sequenced was PBMCs. All receptors come from a woman aged 45 to 65 in good health and CMV-seronegative.

The V gene is TRBV6-1, the J gene TRBJ2-7; possibly TRBD1 for D (6 bases). The CDR3 runs 15 residues. Trimming stripped 7 bases from V and 6 bases from J, with 22 bases between. CDR1 is MNHNS, CDR2 SASEGT, per germline. For the CDR3, the DNA is TGTGCCAGCATGGTTGTAGTCAGGGGTTTTTCCGAGCAGTACTTC. Protein product: CASMVVVRGFSEQYF.

A few counts support this clone. V usage is TRBV29-1 and J usage is TRBJ1-1; 7 positions agree with TRBD1. Trimming took 7 bases from V and 1 from J; bases not matched to a gene: 6. The CDR3 length is 13 residues. Per germline, CDR1 SQVTM and CDR2 ANQGSEA. This CDR3 is CSAATGRNTEAFF. The CDR3 DNA is TGCAGCGCCGCGACAGGGCGGAACACTGAAGCTTTCTTT. The full variable domain, completed using reference TRBV29-1 and TRBJ1-1, is SAVISQKPSRDICQRGTSLTIQCQVDSQVTMMFWYRQQPGQSLTLIATANQGSEATYESGFVIDKFPISRPNLTFSTLTVSNMSPEDSSIYLCSAATGRNTEAFFGQGTRLTVV.

The V gene is TRBV5-6, the J gene TRBJ2-1; 12 positions agree with TRBD2. The germline CDR1 and CDR2 sequences are SGHDT and YYEEEE. J gave up 6 bases and V 4 bases, and 5 bases lay outside the gene matches. The CDR3 has 15 amino acids. Here the CDR3 reads CASSRGTSGFNEQFF. CDR3 DNA sequence: TGTGCCAGCAGCCGTGGGACTAGCGGGTTCAATGAGCAGTTCTTC.

The table lists this clone with a few counts. The chain joins TRBV6-6 to TRBJ2-1, with 7 bases matching TRBD2. V was pared by 6 bases and J by 2 bases, with 7 bases of the junction left unmatched. CDR1 and CDR2 from the germline V gene are MNHNY and SVGAGI (reference sequence). The CDR3 sequence is 15 residues long. The CDR3 spells CASRPSGGAYNEQFF. The CDR3 nucleotides are TGTGCCAGCAGGCCTAGCGGAGGGGCCTACAATGAGCAGTTCTTC.

The chain carries TRBV29-1 and TRBJ1-4; weak D call: TRBD1 (6 bases). Germline CDR1 SQVTM, CDR2 ANQGSEA. Trimming cost V 5 bases and J 5 bases, with 12 bases left between them. This CDR3 has 13 residues. This CDR3 is CSVLTGFNEKLFF. In DNA, the CDR3 is TGCAGCGTTCTTACAGGGTTCAATGAAAAACTGTTTTTT. The full variable domain, rest sourced from reference TRBV29-1 and TRBJ1-4, is SAVISQKPSRDICQRGTSLTIQCQVDSQVTMMFWYRQQPGQSLTLIATANQGSEATYESGFVIDKFPISRPNLTFSTLTVSNMSPEDSSIYLCSVLTGFNEKLFFGSGTQLSVL.

The chain combines TRBV4-3 with TRBJ1-1; tentatively, D is TRBD1 (6 bases). Between the trimmed V and J ends, which lost 2 bases and 4 bases, there was a span of 17 bases. CDR1 and CDR2 from the germline V gene are LGHNA and YSLEER. CDR3 length: 16 amino acids. The CDR3 spells CASSQSGQQRGTEAFF. CDR3 nucleotide sequence: TGCGCCAGCAGCCAATCTGGACAGCAACGGGGCACTGAAGCTTTCTTT.

This clone was recorded a few times. V is TRBV19 and J is TRBJ1-5; TRBD1 agrees at 11 bases. Trimming cost V 5 bases and J 7 bases; bases outside gene matches: 4. Germline assignment: CDR1 LNHDA and CDR2 SQIVND (reference sequence). The CDR3 loop spans 14 amino acids. The CDR3 sequence is CASSSGTGGQPQHF. CDR3 nucleotide sequence: TGTGCCAGTAGTTCAGGGACAGGGGGGCAGCCCCAGCATTTT.

The chain employs TRBV6-6 and TRBJ2-7, with 11 positions matching TRBD2. The CDR3 is 15 amino acids. Germline CDR1 MNHNY, CDR2 SVGAGI (reference sequence). V shed 5 bases and J 6 bases; nucleotides not matched to a gene: 9. The CDR3 bases are TGTGCCAGCAGTCAAACTAGCGGGAGATCCCTCGAGCAGTACTTC. Translated, it gives CASSQTSGRSLEQYF.

On this clone itself: One end of the junction does not line up with germline, which may come from a read error. The chain combines TRBV7-2 with TRBJ2-6, with D possibly matching TRBD1 (5 bases). The germline CDR1 and CDR2 sequences are SGHTA and FQGNSA. The CDR3 runs to 18 residues. CDR3 bases: TGTGCCAGCAACTTAAACAGGAACGTACGCTCTGGGGCCAACGTCCTGACTTTC. Translating gives CASNLNRNVRSGANVLTF.

This sequence joins TRBV28 and TRBJ2-7; TRBD1 matches at 10 bases. CDR3 length: 14 amino acids. The V segment lost 8 bases and the J segment 2 bases; nucleotides outside the gene matches: 6. Germline CDR1 reads MDHEN; CDR2 reads SYDVKM. CDR3 coding DNA: TGTGCCAGCGGAGGGGACAGGGGCACCTACGAGCAGTACTTC. Amino acids: CASGGDRGTYEQYF.

The chain employs TRBV27 and TRBJ2-2; TRBD1 matches at 7 bases. Germline lookup yields CDR1 MNHEY and CDR2 SMNVEV (reference sequence). The CDR3 is 16 residues long. J lost 2 bases, V lost 4 bases, and 7 bases had no gene match. CDR3 protein: CASSYRDSRNTGELFF. CDR3 bases: TGTGCCAGCAGTTACCGGGACAGCCGAAACACCGGGGAGCTGTTTTTT.

J is TRBJ2-7 and V is TRBV28; D gene uncertain. V was trimmed by 2 bases and J by 3 bases, leaving 14 bases between them. The CDR3 contains 15 residues. Looked up from germline, CDR1 is MDHEN and CDR2 is SYDVKM. CDR3: CASSLTGASRYEQYF. Here the CDR3 DNA reads TGTGCCAGCAGTTTAACCGGAGCTTCGCGCTACGAGCAGTACTTC.

The chain has TRBV5-1 and TRBJ1-2; 7 bases align to TRBD1. Germline V CDR1 and CDR2: SGHRS, YFSETQ. V was pared by 2 bases and J by 3 bases, with 4 bases of the junction left unmatched. CDR3 length equals 14 residues. The CDR3 DNA reads TGCGCCAGCAGCTTAGGGGGCGCAGACTATGGCTACACCTTC. Its translation: CASSLGGADYGYTF.

The rearrangement links TRBV5-1 to TRBJ2-5; TRBD2 aligns across 7 bases. Germline lookup yields CDR1 SGHRS and CDR2 YFSETQ. The CDR3 runs to 11 residues. Trimming removed 0 bases from V and 13 bases from J; junction bases left unmatched: 3. DNA of the CDR3: TGCGCCAGCAGCTTGGGACTAGCTATGTACTTC. This codes for CASSLGLAMYF.

The chain is built from TRBV6-5 and TRBJ2-7; a possible D gene is TRBD2 (6 bases). The germline V gene encodes CDR1 MNHEY and CDR2 SVGAGI. V was pared by 4 bases and J by 1 base, with 11 bases between. CDR3 length equals 14 residues. CDR3 in DNA: TGTGCCAGCAGTTTCCAGGAGGGGTCCTACGAGCAGTACTTC. Translated: CASSFQEGSYEQYF.

The chain carries TRBV30 and TRBJ1-6; the D is unclear. The germline CDR1 and CDR2 sequences are GTSNPN and SVGIG (reference sequence). The CDR3 runs 13 residues. The V gene lost 4 bases and the J gene lost 8 bases, with 12 bases spanning the gap. CDR3 loop: CAWTTSPHSPLHF. The CDR3 bases are TGTGCCTGGACCACTAGCCCTCATTCACCCCTCCACTTT.

The chain is built from TRBV6-1 and TRBJ1-2; 7 bases fit TRBD1. This CDR3 contains 15 residues. V lost 6 bases and J lost 1; bases outside the gene matches: 8. CDR1 MNHNS and CDR2 SASEGT come from the germline V gene. CDR3 nucleotide sequence: TGTGCCAGCAGCGAGGGGGACAGTTTTAACTATGGCTACACCTTC. Translated: CASSEGDSFNYGYTF.

The rearrangement uses TRBV28 and TRBJ1-5; possible D gene TRBD1, 5 bases. The V gene's germline CDR1 is MDHEN and CDR2 SYDVKM. The CDR3 sequence is 14 residues long. V lost 0 bases, J lost 7 bases, and 10 bases lay in between. This chain's CDR3 is CASSLWQGHQPQHF. DNA for the CDR3: TGTGCCAGCAGTTTATGGCAGGGCCACCAGCCCCAGCATTTT. The full variable domain, rest sourced from reference TRBV28 and TRBJ1-5, is DVKVTQSSRYLVKRTGEKVFLECVQDMDHENMFWYRQDPGLGLRLIYFSYDVKMKEKGDIPEGYSVSREKKERFSLILESASTNQTSMYLCASSLWQGHQPQHFGDGTRLSIL.

The chain has TRBV25-1 and TRBJ2-2; the match to TRBD1 covers 7 bases. The CDR3 contains 14 residues. V shed 7 bases and J 5 bases; nucleotides not matched to a gene: 7. The germline V gene encodes CDR1 MGHDK and CDR2 SYGVNS. Written as DNA, the CDR3 is TGTGCCAGCAATCCAGGGGGTGGGACCGGGGAGCTGTTTTTT. As protein: CASNPGGGTGELFF.

This sequence joins TRBV13 and TRBJ2-1, with TRBD2 matching over 12 bases. The CDR3 loop spans 19 amino acids. Germline trimming cut 5 bases from V and 0 bases from J; bases unmatched to any gene: 11. Per germline, CDR1 PRHDT and CDR2 FYEKMQ (reference sequence). The CDR3 DNA reads TGTGCCAGCAGCCTAACTAGCGGGAGGATAGGGAGCTCCTACAATGAGCAGTTCTTC. Amino acid sequence: CASSLTSGRIGSSYNEQFF.

The CDR3 here is CASSLETGSNQPQHF. CDR3 nucleotides: TGTGCCAGCAGCTTAGAAACAGGGAGCAATCAGCCCCAGCATTTT. The chain has TRBV7-8 and TRBJ1-5, with D perhaps matching TRBD1 (6 bases). V was pared by 1 base and J by 1 base, with 8 bases between. Germline V CDR1 and CDR2: SGHVS, FQNEAQ. The length of the CDR3 is 15 residues.

The rearrangement links TRBV28 to TRBJ1-5; 9 nucleotides match TRBD1. Germline V lookup: CDR1 MDHEN, CDR2 SYDVKM. CDR3 length equals 15 residues. After removal of 4 bases from V and 6 bases from J, the junction contained 7 bases not matched to a gene. The CDR3 bases are TGTGCCAGCAGTTCTACCGGGACAGGGCGTCAGCCCCAGCATTTT. Translation gives CASSSTGTGRQPQHF. Combining the CDR3 with reference TRBV28 and TRBJ1-5 gives the whole variable domain DVKVTQSSRYLVKRTGEKVFLECVQDMDHENMFWYRQDPGLGLRLIYFSYDVKMKEKGDIPEGYSVSREKKERFSLILESASTNQTSMYLCASSSTGTGRQPQHFGDGTRLSIL.

The chain couples TRBV6-6 to TRBJ2-2; possibly TRBD1 for D (5 bases). This CDR3 spans 16 amino acids. Germline V gene lookup returns CDR1 MNHNY and CDR2 SVGAGI (reference sequence). V dropped 6 bases and J dropped 3 bases, with 17 bases sitting between them. CDR3 amino acids: CASSPLDTMDTGELFF. The DNA of the CDR3 is TGTGCCAGCAGCCCACTGGACACAATGGACACCGGGGAGCTGTTTTTT.

The gene calls are TRBV7-6 and TRBJ2-1; TRBD2 matches at 10 bases. Germline V gene sequence: CDR1 SGHVS, CDR2 FNYEAQ. Trimming removed 0 bases from V and 0 bases from J; junction bases left unmatched: 8. The CDR3 has 19 residues. This chain's CDR3 is CASSLAPSGRVASYNEQFF. The CDR3 nucleotides are TGTGCCAGCAGCTTAGCACCCAGCGGGAGGGTGGCCTCCTACAATGAGCAGTTCTTC.

The chain uses TRBV7-9 and TRBJ1-1, with D possibly matching TRBD1 (6 bases). The CDR3 runs 15 residues. The ends were cut back, 5 bases at V and 7 bases at J, with 20 bases in the middle. The germline V gene has CDR1 SEHNR and CDR2 FQNEAQ (reference sequence). The CDR3 DNA reads as TGTGCCAGCAGCCCCCCCACTACAGGGTACTTTGAAGCTTTCTTT. This gives the protein CASSPPTTGYFEAFF.

The chain employs TRBV28 and TRBJ2-5; 8 bases map to TRBD2. This CDR3 has 14 amino acids. The germline V gene has CDR1 MDHEN and CDR2 SYDVKM. The junction had 6 bases not matched to a gene; V was cut back by 6 bases and J by 3 bases. The CDR3 nucleotides read TGTGCCAGCAGCCCGGGAGGGGAAAAAGAGACCCAGTACTTC. Its translation is CASSPGGEKETQYF.